This T cell receptor (beta chain) stems from a study of T cells in Graves' hyperthyroidism and ophthalmopathy. There are many counts of this clonotype. Subjects aged 18 to 65 presented with newly diagnosed hyperthyroidism of less than 2 months' duration. The sample, blood from the first hyperthyroidism diagnosis, precedes any ophthalmopathy symptoms. PBMCs were collected from an approximately 9.4 ml volume of fresh peripheral blood. RNA transcripts served as the template for amplifying TCR beta CDR3 regions. First-round RT-PCR with HTBI primers amplified the TCR CDR3 region. TCRdb recomputed calls from the multiplex PCR reads with MiXCR, one row per CDR3 protein. The sample includes under 750,000 distinct CDR3 sequences, around 19% of them seen just once. The CDR3 is made up of 17 amino acids. Germline V gene lookup returns CDR1 LGHDT and CDR2 YNNKEL (reference sequence). V shed 3 bases and J 4 bases; nucleotides not matched to a gene: 10.

Sequencing was performed on blood. The sequence was obtained from a woman aged 50 to 60 with Graves' hyperthyroidism that later progressed to Graves' ophthalmopathy. The genes are TRBV3-1 and TRBJ1-4; TRBD1 aligns across 8 bases. CDR3 DNA sequence: TGTGCCAGCAGCCATGAGGGCAGGGGGCCGGATAATGAAAAACTGTTTTTT. Translating it yields CASSHEGRGPDNEKLFF.